This T cell receptor (beta chain) was sequenced for a study of CD8+CD57+ T cells in acquired aplastic anemia. Looking at the study overall: Average CD4+ read depth in healthy donors was some 11 million reads.

The CDR3 consists of 14 residues. Trimming took 4 bases from V and 5 from J; bases not matched to a gene: 1. Germline V gene sequence: CDR1 LNHDA, CDR2 SQIVND (reference sequence). The study profiled TCR beta VDJ and CDR3 using genomic DNA as template. TCRdb used MiXCR to reprocess the reads, holding one entry per CDR3 protein. In the table there are roughly 40,000 distinct CDR3 sequences, approximately 71% of which are singletons. Notes on the study in general: Patients had around 30 CD8+ CDR3 sequences in common with controls (the shared set).

Of note for this clonotype: The antigen is undetermined.

The receptor comes from a human donor in good health, serving as a control. The sample taken for sequencing was sorted CD4+, CD8+, or CD8+CD57+ T cells (not recorded which) from PBMCs. The chain recombines TRBV19 with TRBJ1-6; 8 bases line up with TRBD1. The CDR3 coding sequence is TGTGCCAGTAGTACGACAGGGGATAATTCACCCCTCCACTTT. Its protein is CASSTTGDNSPLHF. The full variable domain, completed using reference TRBV19 and TRBJ1-6, is DGGITQSPKYLFRKEGQNVTLSCEQNLNHDAMYWYRQDPGQGLRLIYYSQIVNDFQKGDIAEGYSVSREKKESFPLTVTSAQKNPTAFYLCASSTTGDNSPLHFGNGTRLTVT.